A selection of T cell receptor beta chains follows, all from one sample in a study of T cell responses to AZD1222 COVID-19 vaccine. Method: immunoSEQ multiplex PCR; TCRdb's copy keeps in-frame clones and lacks some. In the table there are 120,000 to 150,000 clones, just over 90% of which are singletons. This material consisted of peripheral blood, taken on day 0 of AZD1222 vaccination. The receptors originated from an adult in good health. Both conserved end residues are part of each CDR3. The order of the fields is V gene, J gene, D gene, clone size, CDR3 DNA, CDR3 protein. The D gene is left open where the match is weak. Clone sizes are given selectively: once, few, many, or a class where the clone is expanded.

TRBV2	TRBJ2-7	NA	NA	TGTGCCAGCAGGCCAACGGGACCAATCTACGAGCAGTACTTC	CASRPTGPIYEQYF
TRBV6-5	TRBJ2-1	TRBD1	NA	TGTGCCAGCAGCCTCACAGGGGGTTCTTACAATGAGCAGTTCTTC	CASSLTGGSYNEQFF
TRBV7-9	TRBJ2-7	NA	few	TGTGCCAGCCAAGTAGGGTCCGAGCAGTACTTC	CASQVGSEQYF
TRBV5-1	TRBJ2-1	NA	NA	TGCGCCAGCAGCTTGGGGACAGAGCACAATGAGCAGTTCTTC	CASSLGTEHNEQFF
TRBV4-3	TRBJ1-1	NA	NA	TGCGCCAGCAGCTTGGGGGGGGACACTGAAGCTTTCTTT	CASSLGGDTEAFF
TRBV3-1/TRBV3-2	TRBJ2-2	NA	NA	TGTGCCAGCAGCCAAGATCGGGGGTTTACCGGGGAGCTGTTTTTT	CASSQDRGFTGELFF
TRBV4-1	TRBJ1-5	TRBD1	NA	TGCGCCAGCAGCCAAGTCCAAGGGACAGGGCCCCAGCATTTT	CASSQVQGTGPQHF
TRBV7-8	TRBJ2-7	NA	NA	TGTGCCAGCAGCTTTAACTCCTACGAGCAGTACTTC	CASSFNSYEQYF
TRBV9	TRBJ2-1	NA	NA	TGTGCCAGCAGCGTAGCTCGGAATGAGCAGTTCTTC	CASSVARNEQFF
TRBV15	TRBJ1-1	NA	NA	TGTGCCACCAGCAGAGATAGAGTGAACACTGAAGCTTTCTTT	CATSRDRVNTEAFF
TRBV3-1/TRBV3-2	TRBJ2-5	NA	NA	TGTGCCAGCAGCCATAGGGGGCGGGGAGAGACCCAGTACTTC	CASSHRGRGETQYF
TRBV5-4	TRBJ2-3	NA	NA	TGTGCCAGCAGCTTTTGGAGCACAGATACGCAGTATTTT	CASSFWSTDTQYF
TRBV12-3/TRBV12-4	TRBJ1-6	NA	NA	TGTGCCAGCAGTTTGATCAATTCACCCCTCCACTTT	CASSLINSPLHF
TRBV7-8	TRBJ1-1	NA	NA	TGTGCCAGCAGCTTAGCTGCGACAGGGAACACTGAAGCTTTCTTT	CASSLAATGNTEAFF
TRBV5-6	TRBJ1-2	NA	medium-sized	TGTGCCAGCAAAGGAGATTTTAACTATGGCTACACCTTC	CASKGDFNYGYTF
TRBV6-2/TRBV6-3	TRBJ1-3	TRBD1	once	TGTGCCAGCAGTTTAACCATCCGGGACAGTCTTCAGAGCTCTGGAAACACCATATATTTT	CASSLTIRDSLQSSGNTIYF
TRBV7-2	TRBJ1-6	NA	NA	TGTGCCAGCAGCCTACTGGGGGGCGCGCCGCAATCACCCCTCCACTTT	CASSLLGGAPQSPLHF
TRBV4-3	TRBJ2-1	TRBD1	NA	TGCGCCAGCAGCCAAGCAGGGGGCGTTTACAATGAGCAGTTCTTC	CASSQAGGVYNEQFF
TRBV9	TRBJ2-7	TRBD1	NA	TGTGCCAGCGGGACAGGGACGAGTCACGAGCAGTACTTC	CASGTGTSHEQYF
TRBV10-3	TRBJ2-7	TRBD1	NA	TGTGCCACCCAGGGGGACAGAGCCTACGAGCAGTACTTC	CATQGDRAYEQYF
TRBV6-1	TRBJ1-2	NA	NA	TGTGCCAGCAGTGATCCCGTGACAGGCAATGGCTACACCTTC	CASSDPVTGNGYTF
TRBV7-2	TRBJ1-2	TRBD1	NA	TGTGCCAGCAGCTTAGATCCCAACAGGGGCGTATATGGCTACACCTTC	CASSLDPNRGVYGYTF
TRBV5-1	TRBJ1-5	TRBD1	NA	TGCGCCAGCAGCCTGACAGGGGACAATCAGCCCCAGCATTTT	CASSLTGDNQPQHF